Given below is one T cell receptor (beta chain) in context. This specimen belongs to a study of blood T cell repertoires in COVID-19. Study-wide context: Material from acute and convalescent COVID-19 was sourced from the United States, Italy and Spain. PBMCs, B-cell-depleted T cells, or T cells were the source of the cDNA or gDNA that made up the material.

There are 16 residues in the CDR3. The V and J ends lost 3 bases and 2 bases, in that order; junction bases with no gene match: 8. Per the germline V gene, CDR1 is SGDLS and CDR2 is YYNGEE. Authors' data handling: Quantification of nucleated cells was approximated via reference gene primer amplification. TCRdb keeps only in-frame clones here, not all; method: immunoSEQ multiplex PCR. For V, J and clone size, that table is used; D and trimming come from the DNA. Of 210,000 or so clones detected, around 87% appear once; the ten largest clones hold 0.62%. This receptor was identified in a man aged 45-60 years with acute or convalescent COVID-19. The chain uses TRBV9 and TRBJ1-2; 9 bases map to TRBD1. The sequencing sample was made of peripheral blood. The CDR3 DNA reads TGTGCCAGCAGCGAGGACAGGGGACTGTCCAACTATGGCTACACCTTC. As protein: CASSEDRGLSNYGYTF.